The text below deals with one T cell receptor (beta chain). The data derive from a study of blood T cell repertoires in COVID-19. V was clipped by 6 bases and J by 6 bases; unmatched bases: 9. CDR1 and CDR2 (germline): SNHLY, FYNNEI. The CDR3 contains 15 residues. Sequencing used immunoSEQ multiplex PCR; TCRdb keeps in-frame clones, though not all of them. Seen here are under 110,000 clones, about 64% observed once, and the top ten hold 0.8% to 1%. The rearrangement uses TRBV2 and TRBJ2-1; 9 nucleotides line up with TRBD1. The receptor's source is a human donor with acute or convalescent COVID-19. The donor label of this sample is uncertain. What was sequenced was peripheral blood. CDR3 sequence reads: CASRGRTGAGNEQFF. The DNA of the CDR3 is TGTGCCAGCAGAGGGAGGACAGGGGCAGGCAATGAGCAGTTCTTC.